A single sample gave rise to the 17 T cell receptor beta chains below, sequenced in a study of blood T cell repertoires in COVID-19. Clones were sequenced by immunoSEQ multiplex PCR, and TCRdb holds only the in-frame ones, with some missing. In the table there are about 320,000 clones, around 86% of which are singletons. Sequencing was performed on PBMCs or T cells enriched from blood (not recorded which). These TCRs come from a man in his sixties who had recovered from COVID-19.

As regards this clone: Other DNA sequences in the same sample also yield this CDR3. As DNA, the CDR3 is TGTGCCAGCAGCCCGGGACAGTATAATTCACCCCTCCACTTT. Translated, it gives CASSPGQYNSPLHF. The J gene is TRBJ1-6, the V gene TRBV7-2; 7 bases fit TRBD1. This CDR3 has 14 amino acids. V dropped 5 bases and J dropped 4; count of bases not matched to a gene: 2. Germline loops: CDR1 SGHTA, CDR2 FQGNSA.

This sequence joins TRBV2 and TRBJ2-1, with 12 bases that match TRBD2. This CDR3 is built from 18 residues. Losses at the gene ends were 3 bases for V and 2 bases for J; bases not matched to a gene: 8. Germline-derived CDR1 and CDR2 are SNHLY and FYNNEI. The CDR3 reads CASSDIAGTSGPYNEQFF. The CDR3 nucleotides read TGTGCCAGCAGTGACATTGCCGGGACTAGCGGGCCCTACAATGAGCAGTTCTTC.

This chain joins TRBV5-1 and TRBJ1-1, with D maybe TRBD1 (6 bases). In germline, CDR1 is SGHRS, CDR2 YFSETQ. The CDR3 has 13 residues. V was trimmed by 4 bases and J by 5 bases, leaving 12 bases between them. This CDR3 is CASSTLQGTEAFF. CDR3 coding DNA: TGCGCCAGCAGCACTCTACAGGGTACTGAAGCTTTCTTT.

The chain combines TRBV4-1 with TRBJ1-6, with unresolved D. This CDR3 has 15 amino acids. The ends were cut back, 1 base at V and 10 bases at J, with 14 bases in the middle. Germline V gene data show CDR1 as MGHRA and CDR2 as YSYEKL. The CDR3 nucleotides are TGCGCCAGCAGCCAAGTTCTCCCATTTGAGTCACCCCTCCACTTT. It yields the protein CASSQVLPFESPLHF.

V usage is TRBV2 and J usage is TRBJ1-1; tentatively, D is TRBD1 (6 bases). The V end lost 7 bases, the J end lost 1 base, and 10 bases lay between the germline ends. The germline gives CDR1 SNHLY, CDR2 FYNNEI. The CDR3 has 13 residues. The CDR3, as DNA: TGTGCCAGCACAGGACAGCCGAACACTGAAGCTTTCTTT. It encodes CASTGQPNTEAFF. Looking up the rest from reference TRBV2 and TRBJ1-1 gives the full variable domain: EPEVTQTPSHQVTQMGQEVILRCVPISNHLYFYWYRQILGQKVEFLVSFYNNEISEKSEIFDDQFSVERPDGSNFTLKIRSTKLEDSAMYFCASTGQPNTEAFFGQGTRLTVV.

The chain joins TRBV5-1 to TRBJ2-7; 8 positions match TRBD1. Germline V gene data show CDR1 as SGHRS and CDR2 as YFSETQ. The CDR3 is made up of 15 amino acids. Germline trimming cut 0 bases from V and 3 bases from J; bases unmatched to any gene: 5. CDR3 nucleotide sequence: TGCGCCAGCAGCTTGGCCTTGGACAGGGTCTACGAGCAGTACTTC. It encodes CASSLALDRVYEQYF.

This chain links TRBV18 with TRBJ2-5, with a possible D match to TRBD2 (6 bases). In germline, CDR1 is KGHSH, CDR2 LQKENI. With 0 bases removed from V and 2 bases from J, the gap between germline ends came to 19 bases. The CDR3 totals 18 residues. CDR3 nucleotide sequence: TGTGCCAGCTCACCACCGACGGGAGAATCGAAAATTCAAGAGACCCAGTACTTC. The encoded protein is CASSPPTGESKIQETQYF.

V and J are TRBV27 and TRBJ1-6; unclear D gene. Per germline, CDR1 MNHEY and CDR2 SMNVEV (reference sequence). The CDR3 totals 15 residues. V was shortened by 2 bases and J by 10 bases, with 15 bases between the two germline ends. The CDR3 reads CASSLSLYFGSPLHF. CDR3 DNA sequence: TGTGCCAGCAGTTTAAGTCTGTATTTCGGGTCACCCCTCCACTTT.

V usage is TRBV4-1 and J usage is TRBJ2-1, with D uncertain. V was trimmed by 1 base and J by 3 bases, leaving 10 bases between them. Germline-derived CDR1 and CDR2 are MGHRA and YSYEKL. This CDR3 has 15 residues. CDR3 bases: TGCGCCAGCAGCCAAGTGACACCTAACTACAATGAGCAGTTCTTC. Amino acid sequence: CASSQVTPNYNEQFF.

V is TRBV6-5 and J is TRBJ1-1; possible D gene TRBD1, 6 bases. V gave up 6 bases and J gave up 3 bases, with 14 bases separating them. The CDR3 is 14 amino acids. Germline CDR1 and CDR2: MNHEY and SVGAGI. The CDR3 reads CASRPQGIDTEAFF. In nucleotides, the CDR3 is TGTGCCAGCAGGCCCCAGGGGATCGACACTGAAGCTTTCTTT.

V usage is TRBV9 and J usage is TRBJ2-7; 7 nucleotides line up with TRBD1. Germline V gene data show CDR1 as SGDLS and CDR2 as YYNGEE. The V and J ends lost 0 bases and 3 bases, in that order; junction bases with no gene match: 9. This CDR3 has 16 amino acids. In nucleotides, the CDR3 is TGTGCCAGCAGCGTAGGTCGGGACAGCGACTACTACGAGCAGTACTTC. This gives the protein CASSVGRDSDYYEQYF.

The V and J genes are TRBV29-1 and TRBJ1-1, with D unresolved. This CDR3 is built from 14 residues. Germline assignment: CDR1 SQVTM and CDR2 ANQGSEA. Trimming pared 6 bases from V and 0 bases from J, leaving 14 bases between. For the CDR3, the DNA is TGCAGCGTCGCTCCCTTTCCTATGAACACTGAAGCTTTCTTT. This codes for CSVAPFPMNTEAFF.

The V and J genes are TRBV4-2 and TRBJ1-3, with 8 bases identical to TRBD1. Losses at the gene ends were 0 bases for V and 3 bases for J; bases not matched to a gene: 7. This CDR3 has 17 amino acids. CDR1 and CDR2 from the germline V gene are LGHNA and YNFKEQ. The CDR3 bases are TGTGCCAGCAGCCAAGAAAAGAGGACAGGGAGTGGAAACACCATATATTTT. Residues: CASSQEKRTGSGNTIYF.

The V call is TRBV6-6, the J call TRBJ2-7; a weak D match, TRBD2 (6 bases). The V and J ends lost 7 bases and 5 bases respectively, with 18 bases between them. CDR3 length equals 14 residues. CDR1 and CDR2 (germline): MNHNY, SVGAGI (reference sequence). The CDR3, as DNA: TGTGCCAGCAACTTACGGGGGAGAGCCGACGAGCAGTACTTC. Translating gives CASNLRGRADEQYF.

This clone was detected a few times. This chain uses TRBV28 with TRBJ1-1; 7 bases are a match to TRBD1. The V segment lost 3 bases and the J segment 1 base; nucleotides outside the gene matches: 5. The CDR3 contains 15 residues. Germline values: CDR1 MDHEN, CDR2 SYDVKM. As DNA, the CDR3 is TGTGCCAGCAGTTTTCTCGACAGGGAGAACACTGAAGCTTTCTTT. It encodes CASSFLDRENTEAFF.

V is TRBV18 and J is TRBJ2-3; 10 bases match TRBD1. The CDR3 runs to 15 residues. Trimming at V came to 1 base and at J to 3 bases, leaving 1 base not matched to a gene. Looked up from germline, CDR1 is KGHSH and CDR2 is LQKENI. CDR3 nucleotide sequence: TGTGCCAGCTCACCACGGACAGGGGGAACAGATACGCAGTATTTT. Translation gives CASSPRTGGTDTQYF.

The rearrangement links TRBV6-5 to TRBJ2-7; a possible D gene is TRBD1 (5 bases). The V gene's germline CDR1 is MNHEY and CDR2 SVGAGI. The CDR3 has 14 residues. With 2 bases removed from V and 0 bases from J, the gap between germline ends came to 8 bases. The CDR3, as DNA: TGTGCCAGCAGTTACGACAGCTACTCCTACGAGCAGTACTTC. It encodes CASSYDSYSYEQYF.